The 9 T cell receptor beta chains below come from one sample, sequenced in a study of PD-1 blockade in classical Hodgkin lymphoma (TCRdb year 2020). Receptor amplification or capture employed the immunoSEQ multiplex PCR assay. TCRdb's version of the immuneACCESS table is confined to in-frame rearrangements and falls short of the full clone set. An unresolved V gene accounts for under half of the shortfall where checked; the remainder is of unknown origin. The sample contains approximately 100,000 clones, around nine tenths of them found a single time. The leading ten clones occupy roughly 3% of the sample. The sample's time point label, decoded: cycle 1 day 1 (C1D1), immediately before nivolumab initiation. Every trial patient had relapsed after autologous stem cell transplantation, and cohorts A, B and C differed in prior brentuximab vedotin exposure. Here the sequenced sample was peripheral blood mononuclear cells (PBMCs), taken at baseline. The receptors were gathered from a human donor with classical Hodgkin lymphoma.

The rearrangement uses TRBV6-1 and TRBJ2-7, with D uncertain. This CDR3 comprises 11 residues. V was pared by 5 bases and J by 4 bases, with 6 bases between. CDR1 and CDR2 from the germline V gene are MNHNS and SASEGT. The CDR3 protein is CASSNLYEQYF. CDR3 coding DNA: TGTGCCAGCAGTAATCTGTACGAGCAGTACTTC.

V usage is TRBV5-4 and J usage is TRBJ2-7, with TRBD2 matching over 10 bases. V shed 2 bases and J 4 bases; nucleotides not matched to a gene: 3. The germline V gene has CDR1 SGHNT and CDR2 YYREEE (reference sequence). The CDR3 is made up of 14 amino acids. The CDR3 sequence is CASSLAGGRYEQYF. The CDR3 region has the DNA TGTGCCAGCAGCTTAGCGGGAGGGAGGTACGAGCAGTACTTC.

The gene calls are TRBV19 and TRBJ1-5; 7 bases map to TRBD1. The CDR3 length is 19 residues. J gave up 1 base and V 7 bases, and 19 bases lay outside the gene matches. Germline CDR1 reads LNHDA; CDR2 reads SQIVND (reference sequence). CDR3 in amino acids: CASNGAPGQLIRSNQPQHF. The CDR3 DNA follows: TGTGCCAGTAACGGGGCCCCGGGACAGCTAATACGGAGCAATCAGCCCCAGCATTTT.

This rearrangement joins TRBV10-2 to TRBJ2-7; D is uncertain. The V end was cut by 3 bases, the J end by 6 bases, with 6 bases between. Germline values: CDR1 WSHSY, CDR2 SAAADI. The CDR3 totals 11 residues. Here the CDR3 reads CASSDAGEQYF. The CDR3 DNA sequence: TGCGCCAGCAGTGATGCAGGCGAGCAGTACTTC.

The rearrangement uses TRBV11-3 and TRBJ2-1; D possibly uses TRBD1 or TRBD2 (6 bases each). The CDR3 totals 15 residues. The V and J ends lost 1 base and 8 bases respectively, with 15 bases between them. Germline V gene sequence: CDR1 SGHNT, CDR2 YENEEA. CDR3 residues: CASSLGVTGGDEQFF. DNA for the CDR3: TGTGCCAGCAGCTTAGGGGTTACCGGGGGCGATGAGCAGTTCTTC.

This clone appeared a single time. The chain recombines TRBV29-1 with TRBJ2-3, with 7 bases that match TRBD1. CDR1 and CDR2 (germline): SQVTM, ANQGSEA. CDR3 length: 17 amino acids. Trimming took 7 bases from V and 4 from J; bases not matched to a gene: 20. The CDR3 spells CSAWIGQAEVGPDTQYF. The DNA of the CDR3 is TGCAGCGCCTGGATCGGACAGGCGGAGGTCGGTCCAGATACGCAGTATTTT.

The V and J genes are TRBV18 and TRBJ2-7, with 10 bases lining up with TRBD2. Losses at the gene ends were 2 bases for V and 3 bases for J; bases not matched to a gene: 4. This CDR3 contains 15 residues. The germline V gene has CDR1 KGHSH and CDR2 LQKENI. The CDR3 bases are TGTGCCAGCTCACCAACTAGCGGGGCCGACTACGAGCAGTACTTC. As protein: CASSPTSGADYEQYF. Filled out from reference TRBV18 and TRBJ2-7, the complete variable domain reads NAGVMQNPRHLVRRRGQEARLRCSPMKGHSHVYWYRQLPEEGLKFMVYLQKENIIDESGMPKERFSAEFPKEGPSILRIQQVVRGDSAAYFCASSPTSGADYEQYFGPGTRLTVT.

The chain is built from TRBV7-7 and TRBJ2-1; 7 nucleotides align to TRBD2. Germline V gene data show CDR1 as SSHAT and CDR2 as FNYEAQ (reference sequence). This CDR3 has 15 amino acids. The V gene end was trimmed by 0 bases and the J gene end by 10 bases; junction bases not matched to a gene: 9. This CDR3 reads CASSLAASGLWEQFF. Written as DNA, the CDR3 is TGTGCCAGCAGCTTAGCAGCTAGCGGATTATGGGAGCAGTTCTTC.

The gene calls are TRBV4-1 and TRBJ2-7, with TRBD2 identical over 8 bases. Germline assignment: CDR1 MGHRA and CDR2 YSYEKL. Trimming removed 1 base from V and 5 bases from J; junction bases left unmatched: 7. The CDR3 has 15 residues. The DNA of the CDR3 is TGCGCCAGCAGCCAAGGATACGGGAGGGCCGACGAGCAGTACTTC. Protein product: CASSQGYGRADEQYF.